The clone carrying this TCR beta chain was observed a single time. Its target is unknown. This PCR relied on a set of 60 Vbeta primers and 13 Jbeta primers. Assay: immunoSEQ multiplex PCR; the TCRdb copy retains only in-frame clones and omits some. Of roughly 44,000 clones listed, approximately 81% are singletons. The CDR3 spans 13 residues. The germline V gene has CDR1 SGHVS and CDR2 FQNEAQ. V trimming: 5 bases; J trimming: 6 bases; junction bases outside the gene matches: 4. This entry is derived from a study of cytomegalovirus exposure and HLA in healthy donors. Study-wide findings and caveats: Cytomegalovirus-associated TCR beta chains were listed, numbering roughly 150. The authors later found TCR association rates varying by HLA locus, with DRB1 most and HLA-C fewest.

Sequencing was done on a sample of PBMCs. The TCR sequence derives from a man between 50 and 59 years old in good health and CMV-seronegative. The chain is built from TRBV7-8 and TRBJ2-3; 8 bases line up with TRBD1. DNA for the CDR3: TGTGCCAGCAGCCAAGACAGGGGCGATACGCAGTATTTT. Protein: CASSQDRGDTQYF. Together with reference TRBV7-8 and TRBJ2-3, the CDR3 gives the full variable domain: GAGVSQSPRYKVAKRGQDVALRCDPISGHVSLFWYQQALGQGPEFLTYFQNEAQLDKSGLPSDRFFAERPEGSVSTLKIQRTQQEDSAVYLCASSQDRGDTQYFGPGTRLTVL.